The rows below give T cell receptor beta chains drawn from one sample of a study of human T cells and chemical hapten exposure. MiXCR, applied by TCRdb to the RACE reads, yields one record per CDR3 protein. Among some 50,000 distinct CDR3 sequences listed, approximately 4.7% were seen once. Material for sequencing was whole blood. These receptor sequences come from a female donor in good health. Some clones in this sample may be carry-over from other donors' samples. CDR3s include the opening cysteine and the closing phenylalanine or tryptophan. The order of the fields is CDR3 DNA, CDR3 protein, J gene, V gene, D gene, clone size. D genes are given only for firm matches. Expanded clones are given a class, and other clones once, few, many or no size at all.

TGTGCCAGCAGTTACCCGAGCACGAACACTGAAGCTTTCTTT	CASSYPSTNTEAFF	TRBJ1-1	TRBV6-2/TRBV6-3	NA	NA
TGTGCCACCACAGGGGGTAGTTCCTACGAGCAGTACTTC	CATTGGSSYEQYF	TRBJ2-7	TRBV27	TRBD1	many
TGTGCCAGCAGCCAAGTTACAGACCTATATGGCTACACCTTC	CASSQVTDLYGYTF	TRBJ1-2	TRBV3-1	NA	many
TGTGCCAGCTCTTCTTCCGGGGGATACATCGATGAGCAGTTCTTC	CASSSSGGYIDEQFF	TRBJ2-1	TRBV18	NA	many
TGCAGTGCTAGAGATGGATCCTTCTATGGCTACACCTTC	CSARDGSFYGYTF	TRBJ1-2	TRBV20-1	NA	few
TGTGCCAGTTCTGGGACAGGGGACTCAGATACGCAGTATTTT	CASSGTGDSDTQYF	TRBJ2-3	TRBV6-9	TRBD1	many
TGCAGTGCAACAGGGGTTATGTACGAGCAGTACTTC	CSATGVMYEQYF	TRBJ2-7	TRBV20-1	TRBD1	NA
TGCAGTGCTGGTAGCTTCTCCGGACAGGCTAGCACAGATACGCAGTATTTT	CSAGSFSGQASTDTQYF	TRBJ2-3	TRBV20-1	TRBD1	NA
TGTGCCAGCAGTTCGACAGGGTCCTATGGCTACACCTTC	CASSSTGSYGYTF	TRBJ1-2	TRBV6-5	TRBD1	many
TGTGCCAGCAGTTCCGACAGCCCCTATAGCAATCAGCCCCAGCATTTT	CASSSDSPYSNQPQHF	TRBJ1-5	TRBV6-5	NA	many
TGTGCCAGCAGTTCCAGACTTACCGGGGGCGCCACTGAAGCTTTCTTT	CASSSRLTGGATEAFF	TRBJ1-1	TRBV6-6	NA	many
TGCAGTGCTAGTGAATACACCTCCAGGGTTCAGCCCCAGCATTTT	CSASEYTSRVQPQHF	TRBJ1-5	TRBV20-1	NA	many
TGTGCCAGCAGTGCAGTCCGGGGGCCTCAGAATAGCAATGAGCAGTTCTTC	CASSAVRGPQNSNEQFF	TRBJ2-1	TRBV6-6	NA	few
TGTGCCAGCAGTTATGATAGGGCCCGCGGCAATCAGCCCCAGCATTTT	CASSYDRARGNQPQHF	TRBJ1-5	TRBV6-2/TRBV6-3	NA	many
TGCAGCGTTAGGACAGGTCGGGAGACCCAGTACTTC	CSVRTGRETQYF	TRBJ2-5	TRBV29-1	TRBD1	NA
TGTGCCAGCAGTGGTCCGGGGGACACCGGGGAGCTGTTTTTT	CASSGPGDTGELFF	TRBJ2-2	TRBV6-2/TRBV6-3	NA	many
TGTGCCAGCAGTTACCTGGGAAATGAGCAGTTCTTC	CASSYLGNEQFF	TRBJ2-1	TRBV6-5	NA	many
TGTGCCAGCAGCCAACCCCGGTTGGGTGAAGATACGCAGTATTTT	CASSQPRLGEDTQYF	TRBJ2-3	TRBV14	NA	NA
TGTGCCAGCAGCTTTGGACAGGTGGACTATGGCTACACCTTC	CASSFGQVDYGYTF	TRBJ1-2	TRBV5-4	TRBD1	NA
TGTGCCACCACGCTGGCTACTTACAATGAGCAGTTCTTC	CATTLATYNEQFF	TRBJ2-1	TRBV6-2/TRBV6-3	NA	few
TGCAGCAGCACAGGGGTGGTGTACAATGAGCAGTTCTTC	CSSTGVVYNEQFF	TRBJ2-1	TRBV29-1	TRBD1	many
TGTGCCAGCAGCTTTCGCCTACAGGGTGCGAAAGGCGGGCAGTACTTC	CASSFRLQGAKGGQYF	TRBJ2-7	TRBV7-8	NA	many